The present T cell receptor (beta chain) was sequenced within a study of Graves' ophthalmopathy and Graves' hyperthyroidism. Study details: By definition, stable hyperthyroidism involved no ophthalmopathy within 18 months of follow-up. Broader study findings: The model achieved approximately 71% sensitivity and around 78% specificity for ophthalmopathy progression.

J gave up 6 bases and V 6 bases, and 4 bases lay outside the gene matches. This CDR3 has 13 residues. The sequenced template was RNA, covering the TCR beta CDR3 region. In the first round, RT-PCR was carried out with HTBI primers, and a multiplex PCR formed the second round. From the multiplex PCR reads, TCRdb called clonotypes with MiXCR, one entry per CDR3 protein. The sample lists approximately 1.2 million distinct CDR3 sequences; roughly two fifths were seen once. This clonotype was counted a few times. Antigen specificity is unknown. This TCR was sampled from an adult man with Graves' hyperthyroidism. The material sequenced was peripheral blood or thyroid tissue (not recorded which). The rearrangement joins TRBV12-3 or TRBV12-4 to TRBJ2-7, with TRBD1 identical over 11 bases. The CDR3 coding sequence is TGTGCCAGCAGGGTCGGGACAGGGGGCGAGCAGTACTTC. Its translation: CASRVGTGGEQYF.